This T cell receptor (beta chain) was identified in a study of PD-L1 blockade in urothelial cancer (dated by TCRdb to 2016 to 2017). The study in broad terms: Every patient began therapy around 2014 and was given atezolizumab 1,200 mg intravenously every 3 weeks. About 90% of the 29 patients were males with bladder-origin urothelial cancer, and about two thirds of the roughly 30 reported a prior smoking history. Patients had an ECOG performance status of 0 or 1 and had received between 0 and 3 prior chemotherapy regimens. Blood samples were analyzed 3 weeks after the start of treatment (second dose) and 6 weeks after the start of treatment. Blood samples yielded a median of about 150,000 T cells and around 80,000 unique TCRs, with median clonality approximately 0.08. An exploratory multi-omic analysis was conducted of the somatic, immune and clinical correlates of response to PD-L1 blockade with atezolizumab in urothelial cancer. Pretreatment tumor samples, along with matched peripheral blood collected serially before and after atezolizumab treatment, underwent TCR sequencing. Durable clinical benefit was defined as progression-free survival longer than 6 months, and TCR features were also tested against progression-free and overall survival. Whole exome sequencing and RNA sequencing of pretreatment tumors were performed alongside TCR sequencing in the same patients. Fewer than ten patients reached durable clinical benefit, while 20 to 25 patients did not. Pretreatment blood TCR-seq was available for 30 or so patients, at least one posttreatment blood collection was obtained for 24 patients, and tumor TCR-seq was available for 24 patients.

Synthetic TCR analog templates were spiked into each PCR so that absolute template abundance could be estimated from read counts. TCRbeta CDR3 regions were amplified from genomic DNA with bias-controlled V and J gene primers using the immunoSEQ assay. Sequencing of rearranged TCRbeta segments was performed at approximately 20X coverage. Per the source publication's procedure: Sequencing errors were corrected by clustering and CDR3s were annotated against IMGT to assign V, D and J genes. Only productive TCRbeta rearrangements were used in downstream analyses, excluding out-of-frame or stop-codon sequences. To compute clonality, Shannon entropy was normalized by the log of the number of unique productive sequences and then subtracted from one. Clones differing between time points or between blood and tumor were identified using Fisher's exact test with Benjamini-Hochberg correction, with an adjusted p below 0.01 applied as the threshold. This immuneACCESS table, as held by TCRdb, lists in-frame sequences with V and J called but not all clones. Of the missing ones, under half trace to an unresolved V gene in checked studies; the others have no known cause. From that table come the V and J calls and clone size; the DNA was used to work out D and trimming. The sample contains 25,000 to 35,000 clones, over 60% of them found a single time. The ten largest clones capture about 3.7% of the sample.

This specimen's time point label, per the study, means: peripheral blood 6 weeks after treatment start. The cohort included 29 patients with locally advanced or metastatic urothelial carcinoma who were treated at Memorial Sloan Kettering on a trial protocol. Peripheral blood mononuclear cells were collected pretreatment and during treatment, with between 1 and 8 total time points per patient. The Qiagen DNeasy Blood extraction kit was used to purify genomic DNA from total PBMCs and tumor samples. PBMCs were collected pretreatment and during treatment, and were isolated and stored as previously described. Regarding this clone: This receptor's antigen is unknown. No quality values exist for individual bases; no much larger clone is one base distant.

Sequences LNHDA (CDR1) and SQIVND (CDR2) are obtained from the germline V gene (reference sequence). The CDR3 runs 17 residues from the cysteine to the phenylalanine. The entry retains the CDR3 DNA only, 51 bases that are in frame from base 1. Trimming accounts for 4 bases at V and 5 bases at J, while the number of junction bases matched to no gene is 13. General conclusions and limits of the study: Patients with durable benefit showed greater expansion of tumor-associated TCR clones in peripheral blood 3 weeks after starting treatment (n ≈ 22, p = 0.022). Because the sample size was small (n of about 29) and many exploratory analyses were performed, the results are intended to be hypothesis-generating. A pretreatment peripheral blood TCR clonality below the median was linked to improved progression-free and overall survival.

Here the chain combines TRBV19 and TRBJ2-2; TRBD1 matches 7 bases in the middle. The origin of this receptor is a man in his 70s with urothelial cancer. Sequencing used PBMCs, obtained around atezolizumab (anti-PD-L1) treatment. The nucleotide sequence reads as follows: TGTGCCAGTAGTAGGTCTGGTCTGACAGGGAATACCGGGGAGCTGTTTTTT. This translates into CASSRSGLTGNTGELFF.